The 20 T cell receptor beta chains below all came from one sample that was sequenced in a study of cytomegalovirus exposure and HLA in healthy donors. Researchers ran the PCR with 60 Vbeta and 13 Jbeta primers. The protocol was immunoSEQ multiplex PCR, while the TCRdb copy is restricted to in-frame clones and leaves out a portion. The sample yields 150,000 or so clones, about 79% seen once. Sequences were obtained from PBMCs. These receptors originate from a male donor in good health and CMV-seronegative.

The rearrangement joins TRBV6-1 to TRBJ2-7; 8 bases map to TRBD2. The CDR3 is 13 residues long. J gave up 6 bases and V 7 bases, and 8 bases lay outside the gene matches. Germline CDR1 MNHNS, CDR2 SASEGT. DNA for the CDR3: TGTGCCAGCACACCGGGGGGGCGTGGCGAGCAGTACTTC. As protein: CASTPGGRGEQYF.

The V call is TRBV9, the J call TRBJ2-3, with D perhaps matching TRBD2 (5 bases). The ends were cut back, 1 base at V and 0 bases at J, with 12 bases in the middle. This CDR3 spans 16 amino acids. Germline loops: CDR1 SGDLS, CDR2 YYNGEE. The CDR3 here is CASSVLAYSSTDTQYF. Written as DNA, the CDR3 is TGTGCCAGCAGCGTACTAGCCTACAGCAGCACAGATACGCAGTATTTT.

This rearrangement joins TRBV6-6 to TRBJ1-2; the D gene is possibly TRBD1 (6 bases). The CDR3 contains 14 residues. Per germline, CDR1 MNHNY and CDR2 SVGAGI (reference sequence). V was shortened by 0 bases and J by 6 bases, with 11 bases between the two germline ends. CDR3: CASSYSTGGNGYTF. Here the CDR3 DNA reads TGTGCCAGCAGTTACTCGACAGGAGGCAATGGCTACACCTTC.

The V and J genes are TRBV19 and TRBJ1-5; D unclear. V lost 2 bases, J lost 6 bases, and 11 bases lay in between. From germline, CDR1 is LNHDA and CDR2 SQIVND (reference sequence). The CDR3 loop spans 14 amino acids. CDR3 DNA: TGTGCCAGTAGTATATCGGGGTTAAGTCAGCCCCAGCATTTT. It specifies CASSISGLSQPQHF. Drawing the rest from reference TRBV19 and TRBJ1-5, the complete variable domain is DGGITQSPKYLFRKEGQNVTLSCEQNLNHDAMYWYRQDPGQGLRLIYYSQIVNDFQKGDIAEGYSVSREKKESFPLTVTSAQKNPTAFYLCASSISGLSQPQHFGDGTRLSIL.

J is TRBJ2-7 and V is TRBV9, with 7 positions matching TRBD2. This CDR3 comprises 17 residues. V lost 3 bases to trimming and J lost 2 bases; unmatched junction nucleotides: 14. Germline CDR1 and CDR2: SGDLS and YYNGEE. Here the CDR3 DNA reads TGTGCCAGCAGCGGGGCCCTAAATAGCGGGCGACCCTACGAGCAGTACTTC. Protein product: CASSGALNSGRPYEQYF.

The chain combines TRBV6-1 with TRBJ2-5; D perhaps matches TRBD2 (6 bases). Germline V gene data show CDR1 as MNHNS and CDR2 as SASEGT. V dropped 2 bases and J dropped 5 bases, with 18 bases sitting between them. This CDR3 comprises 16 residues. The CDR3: CASSEPRRGSVETQYF. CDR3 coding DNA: TGTGCCAGCAGTGAACCCCGCCGGGGGTCAGTGGAGACCCAGTACTTC.

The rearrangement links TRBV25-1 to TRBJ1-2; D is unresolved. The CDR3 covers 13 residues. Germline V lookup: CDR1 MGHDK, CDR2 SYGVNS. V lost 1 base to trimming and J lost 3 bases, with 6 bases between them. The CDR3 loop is CASSESWHYGYTF. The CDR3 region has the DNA TGTGCCAGCAGTGAATCTTGGCACTATGGCTACACCTTC.

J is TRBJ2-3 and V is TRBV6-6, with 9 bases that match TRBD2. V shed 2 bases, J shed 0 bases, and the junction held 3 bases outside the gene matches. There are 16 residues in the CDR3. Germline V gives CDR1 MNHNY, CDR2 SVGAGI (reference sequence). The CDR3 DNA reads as TGTGCCAGCAGTTACGCTAGCGGGGTTAGCACAGATACGCAGTATTTT. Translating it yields CASSYASGVSTDTQYF.

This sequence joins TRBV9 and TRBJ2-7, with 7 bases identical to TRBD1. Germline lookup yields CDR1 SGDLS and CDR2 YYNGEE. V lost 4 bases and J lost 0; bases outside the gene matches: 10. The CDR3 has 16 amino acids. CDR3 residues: CASSSQPTGLSYEQYF. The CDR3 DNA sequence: TGTGCCAGCAGCTCTCAACCGACAGGGCTCTCCTACGAGCAGTACTTC. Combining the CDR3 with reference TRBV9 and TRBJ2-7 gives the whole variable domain DSGVTQTPKHLITATGQRVTLRCSPRSGDLSVYWYQQSLDQGLQFLIQYYNGEERAKGNILERFSAQQFPDLHSELNLSSLELGDSALYFCASSSQPTGLSYEQYFGPGTRLTVT.

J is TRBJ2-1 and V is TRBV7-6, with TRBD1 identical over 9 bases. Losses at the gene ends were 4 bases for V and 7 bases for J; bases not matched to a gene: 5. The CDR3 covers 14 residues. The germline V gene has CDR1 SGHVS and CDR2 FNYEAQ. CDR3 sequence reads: CASSSRTGVNEQFF. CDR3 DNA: TGTGCCAGCAGCTCTCGGACAGGGGTAAATGAGCAGTTCTTC.

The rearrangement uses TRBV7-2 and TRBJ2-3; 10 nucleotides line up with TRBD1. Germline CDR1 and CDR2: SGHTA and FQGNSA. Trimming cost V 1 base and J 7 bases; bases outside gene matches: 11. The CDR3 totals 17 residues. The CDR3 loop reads CASSLGVRGQGTNTQYF. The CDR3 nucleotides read TGTGCCAGCAGCTTAGGGGTAAGGGGACAGGGGACGAATACGCAGTATTTT.

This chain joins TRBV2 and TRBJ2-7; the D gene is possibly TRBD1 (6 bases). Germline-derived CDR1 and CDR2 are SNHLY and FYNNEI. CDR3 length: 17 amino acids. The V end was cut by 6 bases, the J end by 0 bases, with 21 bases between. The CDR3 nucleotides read TGTGCCAGCAGATTGTGGAATGGACAGCCAAGCTCCTACGAGCAGTACTTC. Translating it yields CASRLWNGQPSSYEQYF.

This chain's CDR3 is CATSRAPQGAGGYTF. In DNA form, the CDR3 reads TGTGCCACCAGCAGAGCCCCCCAGGGGGCGGGGGGCTACACCTTC. J is TRBJ1-2 and V is TRBV15; TRBD1 matches 8 bases. CDR1 is LNHNV and CDR2 is YYDKDF in the germline V gene (reference sequence). J gave up 8 bases and V 1 base, and 9 bases lay outside the gene matches. This CDR3 contains 15 residues.

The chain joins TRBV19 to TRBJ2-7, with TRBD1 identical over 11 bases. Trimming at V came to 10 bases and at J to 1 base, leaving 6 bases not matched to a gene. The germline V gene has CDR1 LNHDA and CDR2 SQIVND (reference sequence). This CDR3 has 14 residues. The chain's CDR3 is CATAGTGGSYEQYF. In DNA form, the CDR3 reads TGTGCCACTGCCGGGACAGGGGGATCCTACGAGCAGTACTTC. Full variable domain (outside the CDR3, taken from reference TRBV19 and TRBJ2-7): DGGITQSPKYLFRKEGQNVTLSCEQNLNHDAMYWYRQDPGQGLRLIYYSQIVNDFQKGDIAEGYSVSREKKESFPLTVTSAQKNPTAFYLCATAGTGGSYEQYFGPGTRLTVT.

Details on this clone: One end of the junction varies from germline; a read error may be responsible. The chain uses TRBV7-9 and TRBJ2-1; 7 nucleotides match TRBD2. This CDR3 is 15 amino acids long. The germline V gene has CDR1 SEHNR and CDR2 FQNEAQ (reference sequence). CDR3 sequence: CSSSLGGSNVNEQFF. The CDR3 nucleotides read TGTTCCAGCAGCTTAGGCGGGAGTAACGTCAATGAGCAGTTCTTC.

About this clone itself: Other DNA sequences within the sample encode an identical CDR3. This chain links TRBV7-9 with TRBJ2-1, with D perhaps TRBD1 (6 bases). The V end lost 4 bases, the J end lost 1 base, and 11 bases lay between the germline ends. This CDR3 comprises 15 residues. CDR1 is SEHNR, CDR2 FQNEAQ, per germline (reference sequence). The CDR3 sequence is CASSSTGISYNEQFF. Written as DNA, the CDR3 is TGTGCCAGCAGCTCCACAGGGATTTCCTACAATGAGCAGTTCTTC.

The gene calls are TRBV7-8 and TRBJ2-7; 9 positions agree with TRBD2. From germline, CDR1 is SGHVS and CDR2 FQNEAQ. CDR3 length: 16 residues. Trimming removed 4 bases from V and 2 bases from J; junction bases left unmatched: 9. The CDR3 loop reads CASSSGRGGATYEQYF. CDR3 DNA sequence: TGTGCCAGCAGCTCAGGGCGGGGGGGAGCCACCTACGAGCAGTACTTC.

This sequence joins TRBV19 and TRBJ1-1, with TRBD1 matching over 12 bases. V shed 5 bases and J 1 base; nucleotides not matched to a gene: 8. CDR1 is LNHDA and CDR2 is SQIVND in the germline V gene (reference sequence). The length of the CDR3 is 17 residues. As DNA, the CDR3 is TGTGCCAGTAGTTCCCGGGGACAGGGGGCGAAGAACACTGAAGCTTTCTTT. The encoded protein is CASSSRGQGAKNTEAFF. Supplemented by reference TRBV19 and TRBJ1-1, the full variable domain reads DGGITQSPKYLFRKEGQNVTLSCEQNLNHDAMYWYRQDPGQGLRLIYYSQIVNDFQKGDIAEGYSVSREKKESFPLTVTSAQKNPTAFYLCASSSRGQGAKNTEAFFGQGTRLTVV.

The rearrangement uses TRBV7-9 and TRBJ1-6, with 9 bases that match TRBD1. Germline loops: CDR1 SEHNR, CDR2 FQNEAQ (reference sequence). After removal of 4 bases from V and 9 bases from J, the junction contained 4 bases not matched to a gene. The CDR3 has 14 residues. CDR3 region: CASSSGQGVSPLHF. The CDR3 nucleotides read TGTGCCAGCAGCTCGGGACAGGGCGTTTCACCCCTCCACTTT. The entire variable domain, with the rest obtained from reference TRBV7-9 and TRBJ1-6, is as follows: DTGVSQNPRHKITKRGQNVTFRCDPISEHNRLYWYRQTLGQGPEFLTYFQNEAQLEKSRLLSDRFSAERPKGSFSTLEIQRTEQGDSAMYLCASSSGQGVSPLHFGNGTRLTVT.

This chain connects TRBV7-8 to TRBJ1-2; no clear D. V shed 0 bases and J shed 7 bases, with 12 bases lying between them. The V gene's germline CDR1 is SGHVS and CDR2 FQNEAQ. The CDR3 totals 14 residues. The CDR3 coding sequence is TGTGCCAGCAGCTTAGCGGTACAAGTCGCTGGCTACACCTTC. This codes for CASSLAVQVAGYTF.